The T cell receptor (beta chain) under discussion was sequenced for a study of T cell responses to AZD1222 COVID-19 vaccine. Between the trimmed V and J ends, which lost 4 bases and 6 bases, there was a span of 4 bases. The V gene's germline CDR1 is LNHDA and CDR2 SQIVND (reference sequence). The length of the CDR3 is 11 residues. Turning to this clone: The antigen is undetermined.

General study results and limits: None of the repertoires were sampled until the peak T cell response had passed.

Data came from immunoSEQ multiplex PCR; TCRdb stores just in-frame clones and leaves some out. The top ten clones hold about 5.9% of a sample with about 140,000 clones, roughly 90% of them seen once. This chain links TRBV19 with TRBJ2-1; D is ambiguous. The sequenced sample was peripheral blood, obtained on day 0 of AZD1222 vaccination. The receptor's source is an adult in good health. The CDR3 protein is CASSTFNEQFF. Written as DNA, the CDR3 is TGTGCCAGTAGTACATTCAATGAGCAGTTCTTC.